Listed here is a single TCR beta chain. Germline lookup yields CDR1 LNHDA and CDR2 SQIVND (reference sequence). The CDR3 contains 15 residues. J was trimmed by 6 bases and V by 7 bases; bases with no gene match: 9. The entry originates in a study of blood T cell repertoires in COVID-19. This table comes from immunoSEQ multiplex PCR, and its TCRdb copy is limited to in-frame clones, with some not included. The sample has approximately 200,000 clones, 88% seen once. Specimen: peripheral blood. The genes are TRBV19 and TRBJ1-5; 10 nucleotides align to TRBD1. The sequence was collected from a man between 65 and 85 years old with acute or convalescent COVID-19. In DNA, the CDR3 is TGTGCCAGTACCAGTCCCGGGACAGGGGTTCAGCCCCAGCATTTT. Its protein product is CASTSPGTGVQPQHF.